This passage covers 20 T cell receptor beta chains from one sample sequenced in a study of cytomegalovirus exposure and HLA in healthy donors (dated 2017 in TCRdb). Library construction relied on the immunoSEQ multiplex PCR assay. In TCRdb, the immuneACCESS table is reduced to in-frame sequences with V and J assigned. These tables do not hold every clone; where another copy was compared, an unresolved V gene accounts for under half, and the others remain unexplained. Here the sample has roughly 280,000 clones; approximately 86% occur a single time. The ten biggest clones cover more than 0.8% of the sample. The material sequenced was PBMCs. Source of these receptors: a woman under 30 in good health and CMV-seronegative.

This clone has a handful of counts. This chain links TRBV30 with TRBJ1-4; the D is unclear. CDR1 is GTSNPN and CDR2 is SVGIG in the germline V gene (reference sequence). V was cut by 0 bases and J by 8 bases, with 13 bases left in between. The CDR3 totals 14 residues. The CDR3: CAWSVLSYREKLFF. In nucleotides, the CDR3 is TGTGCCTGGAGTGTACTGAGCTATCGCGAAAAACTGTTTTTT.

The chain uses TRBV25-1 and TRBJ1-1, with 9 bases lining up with TRBD1. The CDR3 contains 14 residues. J gave up 8 bases and V 1 base, and 5 bases lay outside the gene matches. Per the germline V gene, CDR1 is MGHDK and CDR2 is SYGVNS. CDR3 DNA sequence: TGTGCCAGCAGTGAATTAGGAGGGACAGGGGAAGCTTTCTTT. Residues: CASSELGGTGEAFF.

Of note for this clone: Other DNA sequences of this sample code for an identical CDR3. The chain recombines TRBV28 with TRBJ2-7; tentative D call: TRBD1 (6 bases). The CDR3 has 12 residues. Trimming removed 6 bases from V and 3 bases from J, with 9 bases in between. Germline CDR1 MDHEN, CDR2 SYDVKM. CDR3 DNA: TGTGCCAGCAGGTCACAGGGCTACGAGCAGTACTTC. Translation: CASRSQGYEQYF.

V gene TRBV7-9 combines with J gene TRBJ2-5, with 9 bases aligning to TRBD2. The junction had 6 bases not matched to a gene; V was cut back by 5 bases and J by 5 bases. The CDR3 runs to 14 residues. Per the germline V gene, CDR1 is SEHNR and CDR2 is FQNEAQ (reference sequence). The CDR3 DNA sequence: TGTGCCAGCAGCGTTAGCGGGAGCCGGGAGACCCAGTACTTC. Its protein product is CASSVSGSRETQYF.

Regarding this clone: Within the sample, other DNA sequences also encode this same CDR3. The chain is built from TRBV7-2 and TRBJ2-7; D is ambiguous. V dropped 5 bases and J dropped 4 bases, with 12 bases sitting between them. CDR3 size: 13 residues. Germline values: CDR1 SGHTA, CDR2 FQGNSA. CDR3 amino acids: CASSPDSAYEQYF. The CDR3 DNA reads TGTGCCAGCAGCCCCGACTCCGCGTACGAGCAGTACTTC.

V and J are TRBV11-3 and TRBJ2-7, with a tentative D call TRBD2 (8 bases). The length of the CDR3 is 18 residues. CDR1 and CDR2 (germline): SGHNT, YENEEA. Between the trimmed V and J ends, which lost 6 bases and 3 bases, there was a span of 27 bases. The CDR3 protein is CASSPRQGISAGGYEQYF. The CDR3 nucleotides read TGTGCCAGCAGTCCTCGACAGGGTATTTCTGCGGGAGGCTACGAGCAGTACTTC.

The chain carries TRBV7-2 and TRBJ2-7; 8 bases fit TRBD2. Trimming removed 1 base from V and 1 base from J; junction bases left unmatched: 0. Germline V gene sequence: CDR1 SGHTA, CDR2 FQGNSA. This CDR3 spans 14 amino acids. DNA for the CDR3: TGTGCCAGCAGCTTAGTAGCGGGATCCTACGAGCAGTACTTC. The encoded protein is CASSLVAGSYEQYF. The full variable domain, completed using reference TRBV7-2 and TRBJ2-7, is GAGVSQSPSNKVTEKGKDVELRCDPISGHTALYWYRQSLGQGLEFLIYFQGNSAPDKSGLPSDRFSAERTGGSVSTLTIQRTQQEDSAVYLCASSLVAGSYEQYFGPGTRLTVT.

This chain connects TRBV29-1 to TRBJ2-3, with D tentatively TRBD1 (6 bases). V dropped 3 bases and J dropped 0 bases, with 13 bases sitting between them. In germline, CDR1 is SQVTM, CDR2 ANQGSEA. This CDR3 region has 15 residues. The CDR3 coding sequence is TGCAGCGTTGACTCCCGGACAGTAAGCACAGATACGCAGTATTTT. This sequence encodes CSVDSRTVSTDTQYF.

The chain recombines TRBV2 with TRBJ2-5; D is perhaps TRBD2 (5 bases). This CDR3 comprises 11 residues. Trimming took 4 bases from V and 7 from J, leaving 7 bases between them. Germline values: CDR1 SNHLY, CDR2 FYNNEI. The CDR3 loop is CASSVEGTQYF. CDR3 sequence (DNA): TGTGCCAGCAGTGTAGAGGGGACCCAGTACTTC.

This chain links TRBV9 with TRBJ1-1; possible D gene TRBD1, 5 bases. Germline CDR1 reads SGDLS; CDR2 reads YYNGEE. This CDR3 is 14 amino acids long. The V end lost 2 bases, the J end lost 0 bases, and 8 bases lay between the germline ends. The CDR3 region has the DNA TGTGCCAGCAGCGTCGGGGGAATGAACACTGAAGCTTTCTTT. This gives the protein CASSVGGMNTEAFF.

This clone was seen a few times. This CDR3 is also generated by other DNA sequences in the sample. CDR3 DNA: TGTGCCAGCAGCCAACGGGACTATGGCTACACCTTC. Its protein is CASSQRDYGYTF. The J gene is TRBJ1-2, the V gene TRBV14; the D is unclear. Trimming cost V 2 bases and J 3 bases, with 4 bases left between them. The CDR3 totals 12 residues. CDR1 is SGHDN and CDR2 is FVKESK in the germline V gene.

The chain employs TRBV5-4 and TRBJ1-2; 8 bases agree with TRBD1. The V and J ends lost 3 bases and 2 bases, in that order; junction bases with no gene match: 6. The CDR3 covers 15 residues. Germline-derived CDR1 and CDR2 are SGHNT and YYREEE (reference sequence). The CDR3 sequence is CASSSGQGENYGYTF. Written as DNA, the CDR3 is TGTGCCAGCAGCTCAGGACAGGGTGAGAACTATGGCTACACCTTC.

This rearrangement joins TRBV5-6 to TRBJ2-7; TRBD1 agrees at 8 bases. This CDR3 is 16 amino acids long. V trimming: 3 bases; J trimming: 5 bases; junction bases outside the gene matches: 13. Germline CDR1 and CDR2: SGHDT and YYEEEE. CDR3 protein: CASSWGGTGLVDEQYF. The CDR3, as DNA: TGTGCCAGCAGCTGGGGCGGGACAGGCCTTGTAGACGAGCAGTACTTC.

This chain links TRBV7-9 with TRBJ2-1; 8 bases are a match to TRBD2. This CDR3 spans 15 amino acids. V gave up 1 base and J gave up 5 bases; unmatched junction bases: 4. CDR1 SEHNR and CDR2 FQNEAQ come from the germline V gene (reference sequence). CDR3 sequence: CASSLVGTRNNEQFF. In DNA form, the CDR3 reads TGTGCCAGCAGCTTAGTGGGGACTAGAAACAATGAGCAGTTCTTC.

This clone was seen just once. The J gene is TRBJ1-1, the V gene TRBV27, with 7 bases fitting TRBD1. The length of the CDR3 is 17 residues. Germline V gene sequence: CDR1 MNHEY, CDR2 SMNVEV (reference sequence). The J segment lost 5 bases and the V segment lost 5 bases, leaving 17 bases of the junction unmatched. This chain's CDR3 is CASSLTSTGFAKTEAFF. CDR3 in DNA: TGTGCCAGCAGTCTTACCTCGACAGGGTTCGCGAAAACTGAAGCTTTCTTT.

V and J are TRBV7-2 and TRBJ2-2, with D possibly matching TRBD2 (6 bases). CDR1 SGHTA and CDR2 FQGNSA come from the germline V gene. Trimming removed 1 base from V and 7 bases from J, with 10 bases in between. The CDR3 length is 14 residues. CDR3 DNA: TGTGCCAGCAGCTTAGTGCGGACTAACGGGGAGCTGTTTTTT. Its translation is CASSLVRTNGELFF.

The CDR3 DNA reads as TGTGCCAGCTCAGCAACCTCTGGACTTGAGGGATACACAGATACGCAGTATTTT. Amino acids: CASSATSGLEGYTDTQYF. J is TRBJ2-3 and V is TRBV18, with D tentatively TRBD2 (5 bases). CDR3 size: 18 residues. With 5 bases removed from V and 2 bases from J, the gap between germline ends came to 23 bases. Germline V lookup: CDR1 KGHSH, CDR2 LQKENI.

The chain has TRBV7-6 and TRBJ2-3; tentatively, D is TRBD1 (5 bases). Trimming removed 1 base from V and 2 bases from J, with 7 bases in between. The CDR3 totals 14 residues. CDR1 and CDR2 from the germline V gene are SGHVS and FNYEAQ. CDR3 sequence reads: CASSLGQHTDTQYF. The CDR3 region has the DNA TGTGCCAGCAGCTTAGGACAGCACACAGATACGCAGTATTTT.

The rearrangement uses TRBV5-6 and TRBJ2-1, with 9 bases lining up with TRBD2. V shed 4 bases and J 3 bases; nucleotides not matched to a gene: 14. The CDR3 has 18 residues. The germline gives CDR1 SGHDT, CDR2 YYEEEE. As DNA, the CDR3 is TGTGCCAGCAGCCAATATCTAACTAGCGGGTTTAGCTACAATGAGCAGTTCTTC. As protein: CASSQYLTSGFSYNEQFF.

J is TRBJ2-3 and V is TRBV4-1; perhaps TRBD2 as D (6 bases). Trimming removed 4 bases from V and 3 bases from J, with 17 bases in between. There are 16 residues in the CDR3. Germline lookup yields CDR1 MGHRA and CDR2 YSYEKL. The CDR3 sequence: CASSLREAARTDTQYF. For the CDR3, the DNA is TGCGCCAGCAGCCTAAGGGAGGCCGCGAGGACAGATACGCAGTATTTT.